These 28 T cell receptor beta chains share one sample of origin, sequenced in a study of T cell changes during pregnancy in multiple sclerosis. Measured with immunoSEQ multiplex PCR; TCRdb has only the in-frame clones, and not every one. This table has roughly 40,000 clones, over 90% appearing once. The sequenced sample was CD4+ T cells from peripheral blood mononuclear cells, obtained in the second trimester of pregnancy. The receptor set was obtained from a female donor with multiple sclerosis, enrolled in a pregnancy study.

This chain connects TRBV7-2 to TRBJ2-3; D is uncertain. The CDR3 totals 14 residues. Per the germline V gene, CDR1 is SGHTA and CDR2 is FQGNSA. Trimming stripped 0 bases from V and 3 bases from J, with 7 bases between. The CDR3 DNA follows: TGTGCCAGCAGCTTAGCCGGAGTGACAGATACGCAGTATTTT. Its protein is CASSLAGVTDTQYF.

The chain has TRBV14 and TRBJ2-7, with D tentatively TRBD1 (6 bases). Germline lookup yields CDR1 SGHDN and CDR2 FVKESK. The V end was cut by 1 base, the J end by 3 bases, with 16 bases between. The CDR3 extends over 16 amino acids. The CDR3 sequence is CASSQARGSGNYEQYF. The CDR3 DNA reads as TGTGCCAGCAGCCAAGCAAGGGGGAGTGGGAACTACGAGCAGTACTTC.

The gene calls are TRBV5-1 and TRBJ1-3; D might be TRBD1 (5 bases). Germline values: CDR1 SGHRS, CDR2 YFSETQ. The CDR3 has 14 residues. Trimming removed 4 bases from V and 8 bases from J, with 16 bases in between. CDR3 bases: TGCGCCAGCAGCGGAGGGACGTGGGGGGACACCATATATTTT. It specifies CASSGGTWGDTIYF.

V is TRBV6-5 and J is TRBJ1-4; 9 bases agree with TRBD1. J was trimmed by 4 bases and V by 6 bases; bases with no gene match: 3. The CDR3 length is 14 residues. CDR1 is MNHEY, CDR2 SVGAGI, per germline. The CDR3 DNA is TGTGCCAGCAGCCGACAGGGGGTTAATGAAAAACTGTTTTTT. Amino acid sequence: CASSRQGVNEKLFF.

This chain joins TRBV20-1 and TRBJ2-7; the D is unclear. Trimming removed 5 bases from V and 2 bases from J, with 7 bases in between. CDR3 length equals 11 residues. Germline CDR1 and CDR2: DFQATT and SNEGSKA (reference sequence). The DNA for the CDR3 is TGCAGTGCTCGGGTAACCTACGAGCAGTACTTC. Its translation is CSARVTYEQYF.

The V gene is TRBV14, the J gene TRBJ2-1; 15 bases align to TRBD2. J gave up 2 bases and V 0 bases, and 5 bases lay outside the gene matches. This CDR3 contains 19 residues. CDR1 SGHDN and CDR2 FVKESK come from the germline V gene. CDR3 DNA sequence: TGTGCCAGCAGCCAAGATCTGGGACTAGCGGGAGGAACCTACAATGAGCAGTTCTTC. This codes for CASSQDLGLAGGTYNEQFF.

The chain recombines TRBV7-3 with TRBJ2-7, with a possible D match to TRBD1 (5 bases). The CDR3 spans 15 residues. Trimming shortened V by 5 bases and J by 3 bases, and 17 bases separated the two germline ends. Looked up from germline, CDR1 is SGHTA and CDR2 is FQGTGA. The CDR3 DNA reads TGTGCCAGCAGCCCCGACAGCCAACCGTTCTACGAGCAGTACTTC. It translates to CASSPDSQPFYEQYF.

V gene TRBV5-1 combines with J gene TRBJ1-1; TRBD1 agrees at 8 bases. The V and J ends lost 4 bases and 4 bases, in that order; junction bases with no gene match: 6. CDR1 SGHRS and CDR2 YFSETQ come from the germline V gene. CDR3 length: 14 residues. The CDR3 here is CASSMDRVGTEAFF. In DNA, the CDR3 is TGCGCCAGCAGCATGGACAGGGTTGGCACTGAAGCTTTCTTT. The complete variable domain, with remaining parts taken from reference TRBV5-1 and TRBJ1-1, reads KAGVTQTPRYLIKTRGQQVTLSCSPISGHRSVSWYQQTPGQGLQFLFEYFSETQRNKGNFPGRFSGRQFSNSRSEMNVSTLELGDSALYLCASSMDRVGTEAFFGQGTRLTVV.

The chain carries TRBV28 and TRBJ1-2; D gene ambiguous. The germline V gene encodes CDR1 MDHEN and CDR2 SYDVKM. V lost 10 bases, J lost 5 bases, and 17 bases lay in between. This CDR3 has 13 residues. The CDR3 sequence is CATRTPEVYGYTF. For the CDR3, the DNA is TGTGCCACCCGAACCCCGGAGGTTTATGGCTACACCTTC.

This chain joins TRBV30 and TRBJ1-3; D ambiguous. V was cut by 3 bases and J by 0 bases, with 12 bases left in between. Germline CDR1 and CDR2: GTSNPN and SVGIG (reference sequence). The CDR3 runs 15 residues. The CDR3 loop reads CAWRRGGYSGNTIYF. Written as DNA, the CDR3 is TGTGCCTGGAGACGAGGCGGATACTCTGGAAACACCATATATTTT.

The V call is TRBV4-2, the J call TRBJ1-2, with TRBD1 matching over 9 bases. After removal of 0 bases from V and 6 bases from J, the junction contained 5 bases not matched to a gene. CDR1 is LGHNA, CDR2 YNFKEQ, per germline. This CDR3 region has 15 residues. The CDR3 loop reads CASSQEGQGLHGYTF. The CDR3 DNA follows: TGTGCCAGCAGCCAAGAAGGACAGGGGCTGCATGGCTACACCTTC.

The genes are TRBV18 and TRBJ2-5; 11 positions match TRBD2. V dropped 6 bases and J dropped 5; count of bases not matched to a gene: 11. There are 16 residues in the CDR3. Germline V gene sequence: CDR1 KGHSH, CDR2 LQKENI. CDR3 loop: CASSRMTSGTGETQYF. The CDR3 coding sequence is TGTGCCAGCTCCCGGATGACTAGCGGGACGGGGGAGACCCAGTACTTC.

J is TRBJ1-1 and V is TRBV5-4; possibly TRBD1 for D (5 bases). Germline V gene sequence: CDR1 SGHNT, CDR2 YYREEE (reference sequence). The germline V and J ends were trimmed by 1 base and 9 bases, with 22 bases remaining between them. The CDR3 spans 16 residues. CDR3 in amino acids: CASSLFSGPQGTKAFF. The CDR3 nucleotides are TGTGCCAGCAGCTTGTTCTCAGGCCCCCAGGGAACCAAAGCTTTCTTT.

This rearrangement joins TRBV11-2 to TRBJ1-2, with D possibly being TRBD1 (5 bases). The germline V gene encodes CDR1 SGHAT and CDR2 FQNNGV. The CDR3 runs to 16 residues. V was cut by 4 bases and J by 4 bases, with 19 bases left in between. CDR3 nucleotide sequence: TGTGCCAGCAGCTCCCCGGGGCGCCGGAGGGTCTATGGCTACACCTTC. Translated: CASSSPGRRRVYGYTF.

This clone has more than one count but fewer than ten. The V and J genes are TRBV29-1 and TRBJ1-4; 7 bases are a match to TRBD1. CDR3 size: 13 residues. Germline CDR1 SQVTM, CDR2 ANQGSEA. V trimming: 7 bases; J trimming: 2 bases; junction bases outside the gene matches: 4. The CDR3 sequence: CSANRGTNEKLFF. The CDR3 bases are TGCAGCGCAAACAGGGGTACTAATGAAAAACTGTTTTTT. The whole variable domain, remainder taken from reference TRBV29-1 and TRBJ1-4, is SAVISQKPSRDICQRGTSLTIQCQVDSQVTMMFWYRQQPGQSLTLIATANQGSEATYESGFVIDKFPISRPNLTFSTLTVSNMSPEDSSIYLCSANRGTNEKLFFGSGTQLSVL.

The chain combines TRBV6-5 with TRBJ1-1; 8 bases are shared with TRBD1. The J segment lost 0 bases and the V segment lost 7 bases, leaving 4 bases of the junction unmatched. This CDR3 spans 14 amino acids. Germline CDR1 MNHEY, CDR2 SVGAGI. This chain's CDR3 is CASTKGQVNTEAFF. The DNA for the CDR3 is TGTGCCAGCACTAAGGGACAGGTGAACACTGAAGCTTTCTTT.

The DNA for the CDR3 is TGTGCCAGCAGCCCCCCGGCCCAGGGTCCCCAGCATTTT. Translating gives CASSPPAQGPQHF. The chain has TRBV11-2 and TRBJ1-5; TRBD1 might be the D (5 bases). Per the germline V gene, CDR1 is SGHAT and CDR2 is FQNNGV. Trimming stripped 5 bases from V and 10 bases from J, with 15 bases between. The CDR3 runs to 13 residues.

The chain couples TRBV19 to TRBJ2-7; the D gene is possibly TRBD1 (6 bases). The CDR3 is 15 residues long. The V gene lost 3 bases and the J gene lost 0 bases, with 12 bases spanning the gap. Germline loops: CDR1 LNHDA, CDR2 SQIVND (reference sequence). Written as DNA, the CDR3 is TGTGCCAGTAGTATCCCCAGGGGTAGCTCCTACGAGCAGTACTTC. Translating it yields CASSIPRGSSYEQYF.

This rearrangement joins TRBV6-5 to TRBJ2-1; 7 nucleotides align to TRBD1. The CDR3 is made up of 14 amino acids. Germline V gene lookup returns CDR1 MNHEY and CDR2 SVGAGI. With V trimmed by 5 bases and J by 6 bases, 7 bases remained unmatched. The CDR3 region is CASSRQGFANEQFF. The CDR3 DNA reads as TGTGCCAGCAGTCGACAGGGATTCGCCAATGAGCAGTTCTTC.

The CDR3 DNA reads as TGTGCCATCAGTGAGAGGACTAGGAATACAGATACGCAGTATTTT. This translates into CAISERTRNTDTQYF. The chain recombines TRBV10-3 with TRBJ2-3; 7 bases are shared with TRBD2. The CDR3 extends over 15 amino acids. Trimming took 2 bases from V and 3 from J; bases not matched to a gene: 5. From germline, CDR1 is ENHRY and CDR2 SYGVKD.

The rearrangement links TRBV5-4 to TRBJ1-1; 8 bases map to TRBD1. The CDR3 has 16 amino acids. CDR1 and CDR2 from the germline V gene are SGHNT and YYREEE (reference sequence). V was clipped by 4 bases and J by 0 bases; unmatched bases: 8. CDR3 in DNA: TGTGCCAGCAGCCCCCAACCGGGACAGGTGAACACTGAAGCTTTCTTT. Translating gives CASSPQPGQVNTEAFF.

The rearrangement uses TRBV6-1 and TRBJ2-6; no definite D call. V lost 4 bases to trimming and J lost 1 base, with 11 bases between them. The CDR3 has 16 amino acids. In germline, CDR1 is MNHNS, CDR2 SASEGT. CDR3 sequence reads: CASSARPTSGANVLTF. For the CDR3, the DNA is TGTGCCAGCAGTGCTCGACCGACATCTGGGGCCAACGTCCTGACTTTC.

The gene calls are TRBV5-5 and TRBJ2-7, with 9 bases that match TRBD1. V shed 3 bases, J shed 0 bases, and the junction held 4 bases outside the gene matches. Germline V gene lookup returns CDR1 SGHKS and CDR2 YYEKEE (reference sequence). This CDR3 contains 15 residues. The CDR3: CASSWGQGDSYEQYF. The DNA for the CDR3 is TGTGCCAGCAGCTGGGGACAGGGCGACTCCTACGAGCAGTACTTC.

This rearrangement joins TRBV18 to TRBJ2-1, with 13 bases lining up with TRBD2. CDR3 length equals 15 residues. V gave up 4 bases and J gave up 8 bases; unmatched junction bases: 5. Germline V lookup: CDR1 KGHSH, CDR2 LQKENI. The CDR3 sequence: CASSLGLAGVHEQFF. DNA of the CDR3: TGTGCCAGCTCACTCGGACTAGCGGGAGTCCATGAGCAGTTCTTC.

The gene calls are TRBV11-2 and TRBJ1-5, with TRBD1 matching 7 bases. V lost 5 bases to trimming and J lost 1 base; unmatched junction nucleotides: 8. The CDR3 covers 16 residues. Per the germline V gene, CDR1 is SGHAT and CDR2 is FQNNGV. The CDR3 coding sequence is TGTGCCAGCAGCACTCACAGGGGTCGGAGCAATCAGCCCCAGCATTTT. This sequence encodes CASSTHRGRSNQPQHF.

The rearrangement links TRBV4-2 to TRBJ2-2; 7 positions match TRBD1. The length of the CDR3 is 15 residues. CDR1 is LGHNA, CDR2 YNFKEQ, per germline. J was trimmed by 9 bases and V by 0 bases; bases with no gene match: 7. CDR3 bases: TGTGCCAGCAGCCAAGAAGACAGGGCGGACCGGGAGCTGTTTTTT. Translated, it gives CASSQEDRADRELFF.

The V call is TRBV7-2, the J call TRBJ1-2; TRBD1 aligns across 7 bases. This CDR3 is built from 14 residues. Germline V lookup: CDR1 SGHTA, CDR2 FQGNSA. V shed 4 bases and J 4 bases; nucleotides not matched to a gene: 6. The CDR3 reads CASSSQTGPYGYTF. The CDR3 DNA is TGTGCCAGCAGCTCACAGACAGGGCCCTATGGCTACACCTTC.

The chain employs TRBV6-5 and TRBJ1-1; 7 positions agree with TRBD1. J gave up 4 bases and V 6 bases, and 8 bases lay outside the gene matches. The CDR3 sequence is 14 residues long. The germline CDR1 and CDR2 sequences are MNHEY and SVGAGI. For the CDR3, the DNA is TGTGCCAGCAGGCAGACAGGGAGTAGCACTGAAGCTTTCTTT. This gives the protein CASRQTGSSTEAFF.